Listed below are T cell receptor beta chains from one sample, sequenced in a study of blood T cell repertoires in COVID-19. Only in-frame clones appear in the TCRdb table, and some are missing; sequencing was by immunoSEQ multiplex PCR. The sample holds 180,000 or so clones; roughly 76% are singletons and the top ten take around 10%. Sequenced: peripheral blood. These receptors came from a woman between 35 and 50 years old with COVID-19, enrolled during active disease. CDR3s include the opening cysteine and the closing phenylalanine or tryptophan. D genes are given only for firm matches. The listing skips clone size in some rows; elsewhere it reads once, few, many or a size class.

j_gene	abundance	v_gene	d_gene	CDR3nt	CDR3aa
TRBJ2-2	NA	TRBV14	NA	TGTGCCAGCAGCTCTGGACTACAAACCACCGGGGAGCTGTTTTTT	CASSSGLQTTGELFF
TRBJ1-4	NA	TRBV15	NA	TGTGCCACCAGCAGAGTCGCCGGGACTGCAAATGAAAAACTGTTTTTT	CATSRVAGTANEKLFF
TRBJ2-7	NA	TRBV18	NA	TGTGCCAGCTCACCAACGGATCCGACAAACTACGAGCAGTACTTC	CASSPTDPTNYEQYF
TRBJ1-5	NA	TRBV9	NA	TGTGCCAGCAGCGTAGATGCACAGTCAAATCAGCCCCAGCATTTT	CASSVDAQSNQPQHF
TRBJ2-1	NA	TRBV6-1	NA	TGTGCCAGCAGTGATGCGGTCCCCTCCGATGAGCAGTTCTTC	CASSDAVPSDEQFF
TRBJ1-5	few	TRBV7-2	NA	TGTGCCAGCAGCTTGGAGGTTGATCAGCCCCAGCATTTT	CASSLEVDQPQHF
TRBJ1-1	NA	TRBV7-9	NA	TGTGCCAGCAGCTCCCAGGGGTACACTGAAGCTTTCTTT	CASSSQGYTEAFF
TRBJ2-1	once	TRBV6-5	TRBD2	TGTGCCAGCAGTTACGGCGAGCGGGGGGGTAATGAGCAGTTCTTC	CASSYGERGGNEQFF
TRBJ2-2	NA	TRBV5-4	TRBD1	TGTGCCAGCAGCTTGTGGGGGACAGGGACCGGGGAGCTGTTTTTT	CASSLWGTGTGELFF
TRBJ2-1	NA	TRBV19	NA	TGTGCCAGTAGTATAGGCAGTGGAGTAGCGACTATATTCTTC	CASSIGSGVATIFF
TRBJ2-1	NA	TRBV5-4	NA	TGTGCCAGCAGCTTGGGCCTAGGTTCCTACAATGAGCAGTTCTTC	CASSLGLGSYNEQFF
TRBJ1-4	NA	TRBV30	NA	TGTGCCTGGAGCTCACACGGGACAAGAGGGGAAAAACTGTTTTTT	CAWSSHGTRGEKLFF
TRBJ2-2	NA	TRBV11-2	NA	TGTGCCAGCAGCGGTACAAGGGGTCACGGGGAGCTGTTTTTT	CASSGTRGHGELFF
TRBJ1-5	once	TRBV7-2	NA	TGTGCCAGCAGTCCCGACACTTATAGCAATCAGCCCCAGCATTTT	CASSPDTYSNQPQHF
TRBJ2-6	few	TRBV7-2	NA	TGTGCCAGCAGCCGGGGCTCTGGGGCCAACGTCCTGACTTTC	CASSRGSGANVLTF
TRBJ2-1	NA	TRBV9	NA	TGTGCCAGCAGCGTAGACGTCGGGCAGGACTATTACAATGAGCAGTTCTTC	CASSVDVGQDYYNEQFF
TRBJ1-4	once	TRBV3-1/TRBV3-2	NA	TGTGCCAGCAGCCAAGACGGGCGGGTGGTTGAAAAACTGTTTTTT	CASSQDGRVVEKLFF
TRBJ2-3	NA	TRBV4-1	NA	TGCGCCAGCAGCCAAGTTAACACAGATACGCAGTATTTT	CASSQVNTDTQYF
TRBJ1-2	NA	TRBV2	NA	TGTGCCAGCAGTGGGAGGGCCGGCGATGGCTACACCTTC	CASSGRAGDGYTF
TRBJ2-4	NA	TRBV6-1	NA	TGTGCCAGCAGTTCCAAAGGGGTTAAGGAAAACATTCAGTACTTC	CASSSKGVKENIQYF
TRBJ1-6	NA	TRBV5-1	TRBD1	TGCGCCAGCAGCTTGGAGGGGGCCGATTCACCCCTCCACTTT	CASSLEGADSPLHF
TRBJ1-2	few	TRBV9	TRBD1	TGTGCCAGCAGCGTACGGGACAGCCGGTGGGGGGGCTACACCTTC	CASSVRDSRWGGYTF
TRBJ1-1	NA	TRBV5-1	NA	TGCGCCAGCAGCTTGGCGGATAGGGGTGGTGAAGCTTTCTTT	CASSLADRGGEAFF
TRBJ2-2	NA	TRBV6-5	TRBD1	TGTGCCAGCAGCAACAGGGGGCCCGGGGAGCTGTTTTTT	CASSNRGPGELFF
TRBJ2-3	NA	TRBV7-3	NA	TGTGCCAGCAGCCCTAATAGAGGCACAGATACGCAGTATTTT	CASSPNRGTDTQYF
TRBJ2-1	NA	TRBV3-1/TRBV3-2	NA	TGTGCCAGCAGCCAAGCGGTAAGAAGGAGCGGACCCAACAATGAGCAGTTCTTC	CASSQAVRRSGPNNEQFF
TRBJ1-6	NA	TRBV28	NA	TGTGCCAGCACATACAGGAATTCACCCCTCCACTTT	CASTYRNSPLHF
TRBJ1-5	once	TRBV5-1	NA	TGCGCCAGCAGCTTGGGGCAGGGAGGTCAGCCCCAGCATTTT	CASSLGQGGQPQHF
TRBJ2-1	NA	TRBV27	TRBD1	TGTGCCAGCAGACCCCCCCTTGGGAGCCCGGACAGGTTCAATGAGCAGTTCTTC	CASRPPLGSPDRFNEQFF
TRBJ1-1	NA	TRBV18	NA	TGTGCCAGCTCACGGGACGGAGGGAGGAACACTGAAGCTTTCTTT	CASSRDGGRNTEAFF
TRBJ2-3	NA	TRBV5-1	NA	TGCGCCAGCAGCGGCGACTGGAGCACAGATACGCAGTATTTT	CASSGDWSTDTQYF
TRBJ1-6	NA	TRBV9	NA	TGTGCCAGCAGCGTATTCGGGGAAAATAATTCACCCCTCCACTTT	CASSVFGENNSPLHF
TRBJ2-7	NA	TRBV6-1	NA	TGTGCCAGCAGTGAGGCTTCCTACGAGCAGTACTTC	CASSEASYEQYF
TRBJ1-2	NA	TRBV3-1/TRBV3-2	NA	TGTGCCAGCAGCCAAGACACAGGGTTGGATGGCTACACCTTC	CASSQDTGLDGYTF
TRBJ1-4	NA	TRBV6-5	TRBD1	TGTGCCAGCAGTTCCTTCGGGACAGGACGCGAAAAACTGTTTTTT	CASSSFGTGREKLFF
TRBJ2-3	NA	TRBV5-4	TRBD2	TGTGCCAGCAGCTGGGAGGGACTAAACACAGATACGCAGTATTTT	CASSWEGLNTDTQYF
TRBJ2-6	once	TRBV14	NA	TGTGCCAGCAGCCAAGCGTTATCTACCAACGTCCTGACTTTC	CASSQALSTNVLTF
TRBJ2-2	once	TRBV6-6	TRBD1	TGTGCCAGCAGAACCGGGACAGGGTTGGTCGGGGAGCTGTTTTTT	CASRTGTGLVGELFF
TRBJ1-2	NA	TRBV6-5	NA	TGTGCCAGCAGTTACGGGGGGAACTATGGCTACACCTTC	CASSYGGNYGYTF
TRBJ2-3	NA	TRBV27	TRBD2	TGTGCCAGCAAAAAATATCAGACTAGCGTAAGCACAGATACGCAGTATTTT	CASKKYQTSVSTDTQYF
TRBJ2-7	NA	TRBV28	NA	TGTGCCAGCAGAACCAGCTCCTACGAGCAGTACTTC	CASRTSSYEQYF
TRBJ1-5	NA	TRBV9	NA	TGTGCCAGCAGCCCGACCGGGGTCGGGCAGCCCCAGCATTTT	CASSPTGVGQPQHF
TRBJ2-1	NA	TRBV10-1	NA	TGCGCCAGCAGTGGACCTAGCATACATGAGCAGTTCTTC	CASSGPSIHEQFF
TRBJ2-7	NA	TRBV7-8	NA	TGTGCCAGCAGCTTAGTTCTAGGATTTCACTACGAGCAGTACTTC	CASSLVLGFHYEQYF
TRBJ2-4	NA	TRBV2	TRBD1	TGTGCCAGCACCGGACAGGGGGCGAGAAACATTCAGTACTTC	CASTGQGARNIQYF
TRBJ1-3	NA	TRBV7-8	NA	TGTGCCAGCAGCAACCGGGGCTCTGGAAACACCATATATTTT	CASSNRGSGNTIYF
TRBJ1-5	NA	TRBV5-5	NA	TGTGCCAGCAGCTTGCGGGGGGGGGTTGGCAATCAGCCCCAGCATTTT	CASSLRGGVGNQPQHF
TRBJ2-1	NA	TRBV9	NA	TGTGCCAGCAGCGTAGTTCCAGGGGAGGGTGAGCAGTTCTTC	CASSVVPGEGEQFF
TRBJ2-3	NA	TRBV10-3	TRBD1	TGTGCCATCAGTGTCGACAGGGGGCGGACAGATACGCAGTATTTT	CAISVDRGRTDTQYF
TRBJ2-5	NA	TRBV7-9	TRBD2	TGTGCCAGCAGCTTAGGGCTAGCGGGAGGCACACAAGAGACCCAGTACTTC	CASSLGLAGGTQETQYF
TRBJ2-1	NA	TRBV27	TRBD2	TGTGCCAGCAAGTCGGGCCTAGCGGGAGTGGAGCAGTTCTTC	CASKSGLAGVEQFF
TRBJ1-1	NA	TRBV3-1/TRBV3-2	TRBD1	TGTGCCAGCAGCCAATTACGGGACAGCGGTGGAGCTTTCTTT	CASSQLRDSGGAFF
TRBJ1-2	NA	TRBV6-5	NA	TGTGCCAGCTCCATCCCGAGCTATGGCTACACCTTC	CASSIPSYGYTF
TRBJ2-7	few	TRBV7-9	TRBD1	TGTGCCAGCAGCTTAACAGGACAGGGGATTTACGAGCAGTACTTC	CASSLTGQGIYEQYF
TRBJ1-5	NA	TRBV30	NA	TGTGCCTGGAGTGTAGGATTGGAGCAGCCCCAGCATTTT	CAWSVGLEQPQHF